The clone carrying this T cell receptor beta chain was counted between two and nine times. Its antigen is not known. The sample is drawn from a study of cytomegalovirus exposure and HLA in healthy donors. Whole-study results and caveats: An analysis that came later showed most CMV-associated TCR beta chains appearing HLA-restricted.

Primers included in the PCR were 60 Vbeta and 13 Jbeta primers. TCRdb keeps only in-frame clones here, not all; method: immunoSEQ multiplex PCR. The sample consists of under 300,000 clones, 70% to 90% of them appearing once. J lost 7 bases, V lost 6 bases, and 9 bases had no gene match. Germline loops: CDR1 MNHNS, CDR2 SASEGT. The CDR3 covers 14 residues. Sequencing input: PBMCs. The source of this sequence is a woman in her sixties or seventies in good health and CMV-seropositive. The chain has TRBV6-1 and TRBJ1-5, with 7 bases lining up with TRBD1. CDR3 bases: TGTGCCAGCAGCCAAGACAGGGACTGGCAGCCCCAGCATTTT. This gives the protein CASSQDRDWQPQHF.